These 3 T cell receptor beta chains were sequenced from one sample in a study of PD-L1 blockade in urothelial cancer. Produced via immunoSEQ multiplex PCR; TCRdb's table is partial and in-frame only. This repertoire shows 60,000 to 75,000 clones, about four fifths found once; its top ten account for approximately 9.2%. Documented time point: pretreatment peripheral blood. Sample: PBMCs, taken around atezolizumab (anti-PD-L1) treatment. The source is a woman aged 65 to 85 with urothelial cancer.

The J gene is TRBJ2-1, the V gene TRBV18; D possibly corresponds to TRBD2 (6 bases). CDR3 length equals 16 residues. V lost 0 bases to trimming and J lost 8 bases, with 17 bases between them. Germline V gene data show CDR1 as KGHSH and CDR2 as LQKENI. CDR3 DNA: TGTGCCAGCTCACCACCGGGGGGTTTCGGGAATCATGAGCAGTTCTTC. Amino acids: CASSPPGGFGNHEQFF.

The CDR3 bases are TGTGCCACGACTGACCCCGAGGAGACCCAGTACTTC. Residues: CATTDPEETQYF. This chain links TRBV10-3 with TRBJ2-5; D call uncertain. Looked up from germline, CDR1 is ENHRY and CDR2 is SYGVKD. With 10 bases removed from V and 5 bases from J, the gap between germline ends came to 14 bases. The CDR3 has 12 amino acids.

This clone was picked up one time. DNA for the CDR3: TGTGCCAGCAGCTCCCCCCCTCCCAGGAACACTGAAGCTTTCTTT. This codes for CASSSPPPRNTEAFF. The chain recombines TRBV9 with TRBJ1-1; D call uncertain. Trimming removed 4 bases from V and 1 base from J, with 14 bases in between. The germline V gene encodes CDR1 SGDLS and CDR2 YYNGEE. The CDR3 totals 15 residues. Full variable domain (rest looked up from reference TRBV9 and TRBJ1-1): DSGVTQTPKHLITATGQRVTLRCSPRSGDLSVYWYQQSLDQGLQFLIQYYNGEERAKGNILERFSAQQFPDLHSELNLSSLELGDSALYFCASSSPPPRNTEAFFGQGTRLTVV.